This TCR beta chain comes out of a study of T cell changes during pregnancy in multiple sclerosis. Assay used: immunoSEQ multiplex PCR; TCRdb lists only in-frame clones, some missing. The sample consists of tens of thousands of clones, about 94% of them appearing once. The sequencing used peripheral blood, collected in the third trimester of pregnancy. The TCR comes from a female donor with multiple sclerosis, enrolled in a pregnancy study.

The CDR3 DNA reads as TGCGCCAGCGGGAGACTGGAAGCCTACGAGCAGTACTTC. Its protein product is CASGRLEAYEQYF. The genes are TRBV5-1 and TRBJ2-7; the D gene is possibly TRBD2 (5 bases). From germline, CDR1 is SGHRS and CDR2 YFSETQ. The CDR3 length is 13 residues. V lost 7 bases and J lost 2, with 13 bases in between.